This record concerns one T cell receptor beta chain sequence. The target antigen is unknown. Trimming took 5 bases from V and 9 from J, leaving 10 bases between them. The CDR3 loop spans 11 amino acids. CDR1 and CDR2 from the germline V gene are MNHEY and SVGAGI. This sample stems from a study of a mutant IDH1 vaccine in newly diagnosed glioma. The study's findings and limits: Overall, more than 80% of patients had vaccine-induced immune responses.

The method was immunoSEQ multiplex PCR; TCRdb's version includes in-frame clones alone and lacks a portion of them. The sample consists of about 16,000 clones, around four fifths of them appearing once. This sample's time point: baseline, week 1 (first vaccination visit). Noted treatment: pre-vaccination baseline after standard-of-care therapy. Each of the donors came in with new WHO grade 3 or 4 astrocytomas that were IDH1-mutant and ATRX-lost. The receptor's source is a man aged 35 to 55 with glioma. The specimen was PBMCs, collected from a glioma patient treated with radiotherapy, temozolomide or both. This chain uses TRBV6-5 with TRBJ1-2, with D uncertain. The CDR3 DNA reads TGTGCCAGCAGTCAAGGCGGGAGCTACACCTTC. Protein: CASSQGGSYTF.